There are many counts of the clone carrying this T cell receptor beta chain. The antigen is not known. The data were obtained in a study of response to subunit inactivated influenza vaccine. CDR3 length: 13 amino acids. V lost 3 bases to trimming and J lost 3 bases; unmatched junction nucleotides: 1. The germline gives CDR1 DFQATT, CDR2 SNEGSKA (reference sequence). General study findings and limits: Each seasonal influenza vaccination recruits few new T cells, the authors suggested.

Each CDR3 protein is one row after TCRdb ran MiXCR on the RT-PCR reads. The top ten clones hold 9.5% to 13% of a sample with around 750,000 distinct CDR3 sequences, approximately 22% of them seen once. Sequenced material: PBMCs from blood, taken about 5 days after vaccination. The clonotype was recovered from a man in his forties or fifties who received an inactivated influenza vaccine. This chain joins TRBV20-1 and TRBJ2-7; 11 bases are shared with TRBD2. The CDR3 coding sequence is TGCAGTGCTAGCCTAGCGGGGGGCTACGAGCAGTACTTC. This sequence encodes CSASLAGGYEQYF.